The TCR beta chain under discussion was sequenced for a study of T cell repertoires in cytomegalovirus infection. Study results and limitations: Dominant in the ex vivo response were TCR beta clonotypes restricted by HLA-C and specific for CMV.

About this clonotype itself: Its antigen remains unknown.

The germline V and J ends were trimmed by 6 bases and 1 base, with 9 bases remaining between them. The CDR3 runs to 14 residues. Germline assignment: CDR1 MNHNS and CDR2 SASEGT. Each CDR3 protein gets one entry after TCRdb re-called the reads with MiXCR. The sample includes a few hundred thousand distinct CDR3 sequences, under 45% of them seen just once. V and J are TRBV6-1 and TRBJ1-4; D is unresolved. The TCR sequence derives from a human donor in good health (CMV status not recorded). Some clones in this sample may be carry-over from other donors' samples. The sample was cultured PBMCs, taken from culture after CMV antigen stimulation. The CDR3 loop is CASRAGGTNEKLFF. The CDR3 DNA reads as TGTGCCAGCAGGGCAGGAGGAACTAATGAAAAACTGTTTTTT.